The 7 T cell receptor beta chains given below trace back to one sample, sequenced in a study of beta chain features in type 1 diabetes. Isolated RNA was reverse transcribed in full, so expressed TCRB transcripts were sequenced. Method: immunoSEQ multiplex PCR; TCRdb's copy keeps in-frame clones and lacks some. The data contain roughly 300,000 clones, roughly 8% of them seen just once; the ten biggest clones take up approximately 0.47%. Sequencing used central memory CD4+ T cells from blood. The receptors originated from a woman aged 18-35 years in good health.

This clone turned up a few times. V and J are TRBV5-4 and TRBJ1-2; 8 bases align to TRBD1. Germline CDR1 is SGHNT and CDR2 is YYREEE (reference sequence). The junction had 8 bases not matched to a gene; V was cut back by 4 bases and J by 3 bases. This CDR3 has 15 amino acids. DNA of the CDR3: TGTGCCAGCAGCCCCCCGACAGGGGTAGACTATGGCTACACCTTC. Translated: CASSPPTGVDYGYTF.

The chain combines TRBV7-3 with TRBJ2-6; D gene uncertain. Germline V CDR1 and CDR2: SGHTA, FQGTGA. The ends were cut back, 1 base at V and 0 bases at J, with 10 bases in the middle. There are 17 residues in the CDR3. CDR3 amino acids: CASSLNPRISGANVLTF. Here the CDR3 DNA reads TGTGCCAGCAGCTTAAACCCTAGGATCTCTGGGGCCAACGTCCTGACTTTC.

The J gene is TRBJ2-1, the V gene TRBV10-3, with 10 bases aligning to TRBD1. There are 13 residues in the CDR3. V gave up 10 bases and J gave up 9 bases; unmatched junction bases: 9. Germline V gene lookup returns CDR1 ENHRY and CDR2 SYGVKD. CDR3 nucleotide sequence: TGTGCCAGCAGAAGGACAGGGGGGTCTGAGCAGTTCTTC. Protein product: CASRRTGGSEQFF.

The V and J genes are TRBV6-5 and TRBJ2-1; 9 nucleotides match TRBD2. CDR3 length equals 15 residues. The ends lost 6 bases at V and 7 bases at J; junction bases unmatched: 10. The germline gives CDR1 MNHEY, CDR2 SVGAGI. The CDR3 reads CASRQREVRSNEQFF. For the CDR3, the DNA is TGTGCCAGCAGACAGCGGGAGGTACGGAGTAATGAGCAGTTCTTC.

This clone has only one observation. The chain couples TRBV5-4 to TRBJ2-7; weak D call: TRBD1 (6 bases). Trimming took off 1 base at V and 1 base at J, with 12 bases between the two ends. The CDR3 spans 15 residues. Germline V gene lookup returns CDR1 SGHNT and CDR2 YYREEE (reference sequence). The CDR3, as DNA: TGTGCCAGCAGCTTGTCATGGGGGCAATCCTACGAGCAGTACTTC. Protein product: CASSLSWGQSYEQYF.

This chain links TRBV2 with TRBJ2-7; D may be TRBD1 (5 bases). Germline V gene sequence: CDR1 SNHLY, CDR2 FYNNEI. V dropped 6 bases and J dropped 2 bases, with 17 bases sitting between them. CDR3 length: 15 residues. For the CDR3, the DNA is TGTGCCAGCAGCTTTTTTCTCAGGGCAACCTACGAGCAGTACTTC. It encodes CASSFFLRATYEQYF.

Here the CDR3 reads CASSQVGITNTGELFF. The CDR3 DNA is TGTGCCAGCAGCCAAGTTGGCATTACGAACACCGGGGAGCTGTTTTTT. The chain employs TRBV4-2 and TRBJ2-2; D gene uncertain. The V gene's germline CDR1 is LGHNA and CDR2 YNFKEQ. This CDR3 region has 16 residues. Trimming left V 1 base short and J 0 bases short, with 9 bases between.